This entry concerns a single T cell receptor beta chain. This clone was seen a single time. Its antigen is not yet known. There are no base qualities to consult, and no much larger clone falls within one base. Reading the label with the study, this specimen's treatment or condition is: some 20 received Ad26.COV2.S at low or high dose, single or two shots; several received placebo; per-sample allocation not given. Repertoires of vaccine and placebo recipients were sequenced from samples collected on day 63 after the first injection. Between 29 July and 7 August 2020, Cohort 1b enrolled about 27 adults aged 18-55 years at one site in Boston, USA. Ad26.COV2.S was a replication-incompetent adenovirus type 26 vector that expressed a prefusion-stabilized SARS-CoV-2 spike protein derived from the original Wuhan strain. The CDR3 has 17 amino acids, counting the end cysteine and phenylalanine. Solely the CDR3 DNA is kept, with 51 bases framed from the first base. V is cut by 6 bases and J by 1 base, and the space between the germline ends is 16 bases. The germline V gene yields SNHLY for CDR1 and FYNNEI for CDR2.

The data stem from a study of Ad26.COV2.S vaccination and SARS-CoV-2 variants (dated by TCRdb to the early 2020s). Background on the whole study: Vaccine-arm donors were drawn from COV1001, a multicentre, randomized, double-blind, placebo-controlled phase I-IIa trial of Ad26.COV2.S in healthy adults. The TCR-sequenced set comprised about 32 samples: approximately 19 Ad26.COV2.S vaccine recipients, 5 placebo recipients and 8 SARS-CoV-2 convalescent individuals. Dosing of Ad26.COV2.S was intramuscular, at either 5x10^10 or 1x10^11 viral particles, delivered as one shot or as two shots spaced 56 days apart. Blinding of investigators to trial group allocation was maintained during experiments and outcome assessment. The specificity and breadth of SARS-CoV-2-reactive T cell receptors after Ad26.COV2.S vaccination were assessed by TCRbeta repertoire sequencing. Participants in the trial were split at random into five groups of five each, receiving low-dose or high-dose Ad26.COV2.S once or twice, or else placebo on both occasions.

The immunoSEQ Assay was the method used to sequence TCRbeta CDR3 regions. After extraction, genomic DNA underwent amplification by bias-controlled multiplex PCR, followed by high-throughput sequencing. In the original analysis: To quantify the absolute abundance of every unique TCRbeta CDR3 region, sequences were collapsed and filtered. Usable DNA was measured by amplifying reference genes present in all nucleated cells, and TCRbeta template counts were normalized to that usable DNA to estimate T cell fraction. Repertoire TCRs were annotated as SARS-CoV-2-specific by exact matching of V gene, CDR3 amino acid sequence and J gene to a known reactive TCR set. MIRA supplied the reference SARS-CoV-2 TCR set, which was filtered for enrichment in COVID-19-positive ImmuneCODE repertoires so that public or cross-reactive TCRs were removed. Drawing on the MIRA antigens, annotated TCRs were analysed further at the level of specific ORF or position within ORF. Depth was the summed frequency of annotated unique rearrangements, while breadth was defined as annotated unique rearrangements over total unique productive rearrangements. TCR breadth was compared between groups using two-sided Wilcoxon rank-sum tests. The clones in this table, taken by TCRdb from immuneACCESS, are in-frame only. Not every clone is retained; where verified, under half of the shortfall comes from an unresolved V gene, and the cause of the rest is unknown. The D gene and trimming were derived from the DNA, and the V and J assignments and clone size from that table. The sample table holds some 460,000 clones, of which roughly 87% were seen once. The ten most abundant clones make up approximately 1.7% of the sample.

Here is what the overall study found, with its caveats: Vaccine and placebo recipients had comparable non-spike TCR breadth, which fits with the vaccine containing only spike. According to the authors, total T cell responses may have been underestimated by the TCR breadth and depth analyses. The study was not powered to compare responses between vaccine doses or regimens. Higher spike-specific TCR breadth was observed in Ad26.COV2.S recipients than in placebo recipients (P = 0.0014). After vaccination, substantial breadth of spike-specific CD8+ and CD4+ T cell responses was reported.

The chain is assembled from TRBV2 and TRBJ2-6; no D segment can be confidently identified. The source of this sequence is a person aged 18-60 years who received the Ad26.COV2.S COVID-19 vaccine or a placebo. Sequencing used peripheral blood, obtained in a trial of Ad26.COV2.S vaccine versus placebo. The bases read TGTGCCAGCAGAGGTCCGGACGCTGTTTCTGGGGCCAACGTCCTGACTTTC. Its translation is CASRGPDAVSGANVLTF.